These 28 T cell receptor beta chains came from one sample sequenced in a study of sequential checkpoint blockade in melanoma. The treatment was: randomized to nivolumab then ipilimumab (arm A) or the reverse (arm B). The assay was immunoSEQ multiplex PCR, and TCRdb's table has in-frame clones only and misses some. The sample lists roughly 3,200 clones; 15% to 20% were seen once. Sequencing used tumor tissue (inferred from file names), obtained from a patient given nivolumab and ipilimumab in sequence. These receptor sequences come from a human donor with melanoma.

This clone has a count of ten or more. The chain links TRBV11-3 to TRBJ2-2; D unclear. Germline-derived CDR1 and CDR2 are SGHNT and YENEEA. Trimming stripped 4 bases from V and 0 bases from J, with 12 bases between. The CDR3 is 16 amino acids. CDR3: CASSSLGVANTGELFF. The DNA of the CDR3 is TGTGCCAGCAGCTCACTTGGAGTCGCGAACACCGGGGAGCTGTTTTTT.

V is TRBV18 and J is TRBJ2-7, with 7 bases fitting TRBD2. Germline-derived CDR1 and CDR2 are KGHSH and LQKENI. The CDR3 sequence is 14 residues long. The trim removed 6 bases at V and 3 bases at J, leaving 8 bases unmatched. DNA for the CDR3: TGTGCCAGCTCGCCGACGGGGGGTAACTACGAGCAGTACGTC. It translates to CASSPTGGNYEQYV.

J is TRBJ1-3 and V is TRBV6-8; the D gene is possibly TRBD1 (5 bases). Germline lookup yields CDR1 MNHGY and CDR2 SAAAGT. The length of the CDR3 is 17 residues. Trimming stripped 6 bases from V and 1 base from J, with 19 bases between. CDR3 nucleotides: TGTGCCAGCAGCCGACAGTCCTCTCCTTCTTCTGGAAACACCATATATTTT. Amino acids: CASSRQSSPSSGNTIYF.

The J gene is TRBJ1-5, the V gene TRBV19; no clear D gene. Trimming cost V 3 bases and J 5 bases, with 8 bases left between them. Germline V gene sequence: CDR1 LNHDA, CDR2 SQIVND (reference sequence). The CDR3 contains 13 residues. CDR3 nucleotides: TGTGCCAGTAGTATCTCTGGGGATCAGCCCCAGCATTTT. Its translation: CASSISGDQPQHF.

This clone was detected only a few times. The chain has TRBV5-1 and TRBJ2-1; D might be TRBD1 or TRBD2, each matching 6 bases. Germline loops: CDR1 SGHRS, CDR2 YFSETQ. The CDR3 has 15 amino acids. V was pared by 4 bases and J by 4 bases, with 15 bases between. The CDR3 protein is CASSPRGGGYNEQFF. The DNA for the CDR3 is TGCGCCAGCAGCCCCCGAGGAGGGGGATACAATGAGCAGTTCTTC.

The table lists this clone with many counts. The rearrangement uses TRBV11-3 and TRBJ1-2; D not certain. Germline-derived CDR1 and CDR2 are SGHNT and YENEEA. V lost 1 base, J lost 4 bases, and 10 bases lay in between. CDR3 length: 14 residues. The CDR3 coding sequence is TGTGCCAGCAGCTTAGGGAGAGGTTTCTATGGCTACACCTTC. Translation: CASSLGRGFYGYTF.

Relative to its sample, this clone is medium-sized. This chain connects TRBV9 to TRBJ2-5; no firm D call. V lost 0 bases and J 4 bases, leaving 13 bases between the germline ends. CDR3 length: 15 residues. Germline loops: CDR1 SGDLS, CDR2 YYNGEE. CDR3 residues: CASSVGRLKRETQYF. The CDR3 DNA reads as TGTGCCAGCAGCGTAGGGCGCCTTAAGCGAGAGACCCAGTACTTC.

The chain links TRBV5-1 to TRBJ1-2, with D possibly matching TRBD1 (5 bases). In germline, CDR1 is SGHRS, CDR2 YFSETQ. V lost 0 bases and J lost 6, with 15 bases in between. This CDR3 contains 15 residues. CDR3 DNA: TGCGCCAGCAGCTTGGCCCTCGGAGGGGTGGATGGCTACACCTTC. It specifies CASSLALGGVDGYTF.

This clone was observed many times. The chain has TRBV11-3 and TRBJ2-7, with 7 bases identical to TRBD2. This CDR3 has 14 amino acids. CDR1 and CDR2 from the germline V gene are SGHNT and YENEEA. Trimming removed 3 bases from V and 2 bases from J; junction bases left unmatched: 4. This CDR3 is CASSLGGKTYEQYF. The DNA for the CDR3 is TGTGCCAGCAGCTTGGGGGGGAAAACCTACGAGCAGTACTTC.

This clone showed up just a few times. Written as DNA, the CDR3 is TGTGCCAGCACCCTAGGGAGTAACTCCTACGAGCAGTACTTC. Its translation: CASTLGSNSYEQYF. The rearrangement joins TRBV6-8 to TRBJ2-7; D might be TRBD2 (5 bases). With 7 bases removed from V and 0 bases from J, the gap between germline ends came to 13 bases. Germline values: CDR1 MNHGY, CDR2 SAAAGT. The CDR3 is 14 residues long.

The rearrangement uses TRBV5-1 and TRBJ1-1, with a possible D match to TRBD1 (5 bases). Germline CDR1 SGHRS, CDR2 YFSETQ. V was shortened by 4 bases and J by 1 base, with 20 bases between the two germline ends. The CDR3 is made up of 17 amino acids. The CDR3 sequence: CASSRIMGGRQNTEAFF. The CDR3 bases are TGCGCCAGCAGCCGAATTATGGGGGGACGGCAGAACACTGAAGCTTTCTTT.

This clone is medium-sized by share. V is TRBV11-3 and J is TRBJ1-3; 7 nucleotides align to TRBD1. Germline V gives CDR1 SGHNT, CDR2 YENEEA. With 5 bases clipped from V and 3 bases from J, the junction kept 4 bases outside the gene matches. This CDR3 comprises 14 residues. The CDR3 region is CASSPTGLGNTIYF. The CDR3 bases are TGTGCCAGCAGCCCGACAGGGCTTGGAAACACCATATATTTT.

The CDR3 region has the DNA TGTGCCAGCAGTCACCCCAGGGGGAACACAGATACGCAGTATTTT. Its translation is CASSHPRGNTDTQYF. The rearrangement links TRBV6-8 to TRBJ2-3; 7 nucleotides align to TRBD1. Germline V CDR1 and CDR2: MNHGY, SAAAGT. The trim removed 5 bases at V and 2 bases at J, leaving 7 bases unmatched. This CDR3 comprises 15 residues.

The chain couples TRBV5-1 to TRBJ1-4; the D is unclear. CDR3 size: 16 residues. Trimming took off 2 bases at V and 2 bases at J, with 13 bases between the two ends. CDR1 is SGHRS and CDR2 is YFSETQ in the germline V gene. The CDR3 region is CASSFGVVQTNEKLFF. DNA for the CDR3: TGCGCCAGCAGCTTTGGGGTGGTGCAGACTAATGAAAAACTGTTTTTT.

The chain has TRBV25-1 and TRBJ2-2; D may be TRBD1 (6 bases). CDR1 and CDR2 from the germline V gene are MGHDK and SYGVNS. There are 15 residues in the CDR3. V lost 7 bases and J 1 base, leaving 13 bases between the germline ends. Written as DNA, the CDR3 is TGTGCCAGCACTCCGACAGGCCTGAACACCGGGGAGCTGTTTTTT. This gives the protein CASTPTGLNTGELFF.

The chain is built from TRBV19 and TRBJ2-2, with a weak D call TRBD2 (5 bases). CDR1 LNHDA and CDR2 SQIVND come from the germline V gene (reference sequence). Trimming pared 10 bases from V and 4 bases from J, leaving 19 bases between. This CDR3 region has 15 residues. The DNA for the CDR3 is TGTGCCACGCCTCGGACGGTCGGAGGCACCGGGGAGCTGTTTTTT. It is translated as CATPRTVGGTGELFF.

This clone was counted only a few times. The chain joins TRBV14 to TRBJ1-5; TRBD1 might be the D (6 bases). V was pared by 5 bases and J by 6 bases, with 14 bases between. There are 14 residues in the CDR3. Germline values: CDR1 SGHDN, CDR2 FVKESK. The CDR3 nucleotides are TGTGCCAGCAGCGAAGCAGGGGTTGGTCAGCCCCAGCATTTT. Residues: CASSEAGVGQPQHF.

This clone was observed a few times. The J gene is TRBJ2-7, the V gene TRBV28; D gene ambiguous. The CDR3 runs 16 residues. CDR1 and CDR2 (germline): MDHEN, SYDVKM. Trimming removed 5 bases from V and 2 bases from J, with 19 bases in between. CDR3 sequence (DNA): TGTGCCAGCAGTCCCCCCGGCCGGCATCCCACCTACGAGCAGTACGTC. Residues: CASSPPGRHPTYEQYV.

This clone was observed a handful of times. The CDR3 protein is CASSDQGVGNTIYF. CDR3 sequence (DNA): TGTGCCAGCAGTGACCAAGGGGTCGGAAACACCATATATTTT. The rearrangement links TRBV9 to TRBJ1-3; possible D gene TRBD1, 5 bases. The V end lost 5 bases, the J end lost 4 bases, and 13 bases lay between the germline ends. The CDR3 contains 14 residues. Germline CDR1 reads SGDLS; CDR2 reads YYNGEE.

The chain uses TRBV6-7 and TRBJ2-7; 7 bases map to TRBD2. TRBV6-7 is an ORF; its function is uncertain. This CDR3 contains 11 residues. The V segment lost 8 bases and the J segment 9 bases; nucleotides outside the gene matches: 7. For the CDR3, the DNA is TGTGCCAGCTCTCCCCGGGGGGTGCAGTACTTC. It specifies CASSPRGVQYF.

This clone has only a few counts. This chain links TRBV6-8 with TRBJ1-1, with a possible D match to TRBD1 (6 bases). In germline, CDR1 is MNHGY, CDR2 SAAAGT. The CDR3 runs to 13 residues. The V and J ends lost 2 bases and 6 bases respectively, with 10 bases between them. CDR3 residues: CASSYQGFAEAFF. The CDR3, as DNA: TGTGCCAGCAGTTACCAGGGGTTCGCTGAAGCTTTCTTT.

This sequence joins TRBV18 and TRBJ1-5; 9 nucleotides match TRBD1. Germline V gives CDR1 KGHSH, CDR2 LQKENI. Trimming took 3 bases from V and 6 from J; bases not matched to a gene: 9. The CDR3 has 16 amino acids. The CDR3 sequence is CASSPTQGAQSQPQHF. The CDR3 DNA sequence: TGTGCCAGCTCACCCACACAGGGGGCACAGAGTCAGCCCCAGCATTTT.

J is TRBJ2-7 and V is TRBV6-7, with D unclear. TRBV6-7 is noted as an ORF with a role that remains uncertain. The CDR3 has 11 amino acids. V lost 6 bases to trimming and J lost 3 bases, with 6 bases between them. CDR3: CASRGFYEQYF. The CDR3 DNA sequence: TGTGCCAGCAGGGGGTTCTACGAGCAGTACTTC.

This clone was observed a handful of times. CDR3 in DNA: TGTGCCACCAGCAGAGCAGGGATTAATGAAAAACTGTTTTTT. Its translation is CATSRAGINEKLFF. The genes are TRBV15 and TRBJ1-4; a weak D match, TRBD1 (5 bases). The length of the CDR3 is 14 residues. Deletions cut 1 base from V and 4 bases from J, with 7 bases between. Germline lookup yields CDR1 LNHNV and CDR2 YYDKDF (reference sequence).

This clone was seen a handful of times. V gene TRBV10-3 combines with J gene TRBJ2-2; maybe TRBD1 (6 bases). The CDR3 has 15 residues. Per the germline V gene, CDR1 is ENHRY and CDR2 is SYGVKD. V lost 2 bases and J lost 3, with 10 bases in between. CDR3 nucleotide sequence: TGTGCCATCAGTGAGCTGGGGGCCTACACCGGGGAGCTGTTTTTT. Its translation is CAISELGAYTGELFF.

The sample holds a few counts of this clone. In DNA form, the CDR3 reads TGCGCCAGCACCGTCTCTGGGGCCAACGTCCTGACTTTC. Its protein product is CASTVSGANVLTF. V is TRBV23-1 and J is TRBJ2-6; D gene ambiguous. TRBV23-1 is filed as an ORF, its function uncertain. CDR3 length: 13 residues. The V end lost 7 bases, the J end lost 0 bases, and 4 bases lay between the germline ends.

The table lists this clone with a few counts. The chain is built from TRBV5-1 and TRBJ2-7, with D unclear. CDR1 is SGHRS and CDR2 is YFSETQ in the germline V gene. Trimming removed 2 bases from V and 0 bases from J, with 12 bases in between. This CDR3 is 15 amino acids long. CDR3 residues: CASSLDERSSYEQYV. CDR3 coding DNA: TGCGCCAGCAGCTTAGACGAAAGGAGCTCCTACGAGCAGTACGTC.

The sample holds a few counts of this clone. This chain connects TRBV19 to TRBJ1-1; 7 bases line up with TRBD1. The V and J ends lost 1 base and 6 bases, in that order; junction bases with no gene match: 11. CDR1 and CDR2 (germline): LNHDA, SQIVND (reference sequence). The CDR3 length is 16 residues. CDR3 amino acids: CASSIGGDSGFAEAFF. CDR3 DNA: TGTGCCAGTAGTATAGGCGGGGACAGCGGGTTCGCTGAAGCTTTCTTT.